The source of this T cell receptor beta chain is a study of blood T cell repertoires in COVID-19. Study in general: T cells, B-cell-depleted T cells, or PBMCs supplied cDNA or gDNA.

Clones were sequenced by immunoSEQ multiplex PCR, and TCRdb holds only the in-frame ones, with some missing. The table shows fewer than 400,000 clones, with 85% to 90% occurring only once. The recovered donors of Cohort 3 showed two negative PCRs, clearance, or symptom resolution. Trimming stripped 0 bases from V and 0 bases from J, with 6 bases between. The CDR3 sequence is 15 residues long. Germline assignment: CDR1 SEHNR and CDR2 FQNEAQ (reference sequence). Source material: PBMCs or T cells enriched from blood (not recorded which). The chain combines TRBV7-9 with TRBJ1-3; D remains unclear. The TCR comes from a woman aged 50 to 60 who had recovered from COVID-19. The CDR3 protein is CASSLALGSGNTIYF. CDR3 bases: TGTGCCAGCAGCTTAGCGCTCGGCTCTGGAAACACCATATATTTT.